This T cell receptor beta chain was captured by sequencing in a study of CD8 T cells in ankylosing spondylitis (dated by TCRdb to 2016 to 2017). With respect to the entire study: The study set out to find disease-linked TCR variants by profiling T cell receptor beta repertoires in ankylosing spondylitis patients and healthy donors. The full study cohort was made up of about 24 ankylosing spondylitis patients and 108 healthy donors. Peripheral blood was sampled, and synovial fluid was additionally collected from ankylosing spondylitis patients. Overall results and qualifications from the work: Blood from ankylosing spondylitis patients appeared to be characterized by a TCR beta motif made up of about 8 highly homologous amino acid variants. Some motif variants had previously been reported in the synovial fluid and blood of reactive arthritis patients, which suggests shared mechanisms of disease initiation. The disease-linked clones were reported as significantly enriched in matched synovial fluid samples from ankylosing spondylitis patients. The disease-linked clones showed a CD8+ phenotype and occurred at relatively low frequencies in peripheral blood.

V is shortened by 1 base, J by 4 bases, and the region joining them spans 11 bases. From the cysteine up to the phenylalanine, the CDR3 has a length of 13 residues. The only DNA kept is the CDR3, 39 bases in frame from the first base. Taken from the germline V gene (reference sequence), the CDR1 and CDR2 loops are DFQATT and SNEGSKA. TCRdb lists the instrument as Illumina HiSeq 2500. Quantitative 5'-RACE with molecular barcodes was used to prepare TCR beta libraries. Concerning the study's data processing: Disease-linked TCR variants were identified with a new computational method built on a probabilistic model of VDJ rearrangement. Through fastp at Q25 and MiXCR, TCRdb rebuilt clones from the public reads, retaining in-frame beta chains. Entries are consolidated by CDR3 protein sequence, retaining the most common genes and DNA. TCRdb, rather than the study authors, made the V and J calls. This sample holds roughly 350,000 distinct CDR3 sequences; 8% were observed only once. Roughly 14% of the sample comes from the top ten.

About this clonotype: This receptor's antigen is unknown. The record has no base qualities; no much larger clone is one base away.

Rearrangement joined TRBV20-1 to TRBJ2-7; the D gene cannot be named for sure. Source material: blood, either unsorted or a sorted T cell fraction (not recorded which). The sequence was collected from a male donor with ankylosing spondylitis. The CDR3 amino acid sequence is: CSARVVGRYEQYF. Here is the DNA: TGCAGTGCTAGAGTGGTAGGGCGATACGAGCAGTACTTC.